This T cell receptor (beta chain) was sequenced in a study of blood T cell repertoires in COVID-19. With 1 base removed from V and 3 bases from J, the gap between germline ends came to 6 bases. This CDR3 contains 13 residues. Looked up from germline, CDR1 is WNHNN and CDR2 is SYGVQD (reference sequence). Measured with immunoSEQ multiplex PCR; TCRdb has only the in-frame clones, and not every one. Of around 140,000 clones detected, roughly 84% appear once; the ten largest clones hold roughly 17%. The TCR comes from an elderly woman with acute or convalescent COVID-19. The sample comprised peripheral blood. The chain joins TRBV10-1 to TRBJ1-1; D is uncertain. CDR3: CASSEYIDTEAFF. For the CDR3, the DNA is TGCGCCAGCAGTGAGTACATCGACACTGAAGCTTTCTTT.